The 23 T cell receptor beta chains given below trace back to one sample, sequenced in a study of shared clonotypes between healthy human individuals. The method was immunoSEQ multiplex PCR; TCRdb's version includes in-frame clones alone and lacks a portion of them. The table has millions of clones, roughly 94% seen once. The sequencing input was naive CD4+ T cells sorted from blood. The subset was: CD45RA+ positively selected. The receptors come from a man younger than 30 in good health.

DNA of the CDR3: TGTGCCAGCAGCCCCAATTTGGGGACTAAAGAGAGCCTCCGCAATGAGCAGTTCTTC. This gives the protein CASSPNLGTKESLRNEQFF. The rearrangement links TRBV7-9 to TRBJ2-1; the match to TRBD2 covers 7 bases. The CDR3 has 19 residues. In germline, CDR1 is SEHNR, CDR2 FQNEAQ (reference sequence). V shed 5 bases and J 6 bases; nucleotides not matched to a gene: 22.

The chain uses TRBV9 and TRBJ2-5; 11 bases are a match to TRBD2. CDR3 length: 17 residues. The germline CDR1 and CDR2 sequences are SGDLS and YYNGEE. J gave up 2 bases and V 5 bases, and 11 bases lay outside the gene matches. The CDR3: CASSLTPPSGGQETQYF. CDR3 nucleotide sequence: TGTGCCAGCAGTCTCACCCCACCTAGCGGGGGGCAAGAGACCCAGTACTTC.

The J gene is TRBJ2-5, the V gene TRBV28; D uncertain. Trimming pared 5 bases from V and 5 bases from J, leaving 18 bases between. Germline V CDR1 and CDR2: MDHEN, SYDVKM. The CDR3 contains 15 residues. This CDR3 reads CASSTLTAKAETQYF. DNA for the CDR3: TGTGCCAGCAGTACACTGACGGCCAAGGCGGAGACCCAGTACTTC.

The gene calls are TRBV9 and TRBJ2-2, with D unclear. Trimming took off 0 bases at V and 6 bases at J, with 9 bases between the two ends. Germline loops: CDR1 SGDLS, CDR2 YYNGEE. The CDR3 is made up of 14 amino acids. CDR3 in DNA: TGTGCCAGCAGCGTAGTGAGTTTCGCCGGGGAGCTGTTTTTT. Protein sequence: CASSVVSFAGELFF.

The chain uses TRBV7-2 and TRBJ2-1; 11 bases line up with TRBD2. This CDR3 region has 15 residues. The V and J ends lost 5 bases and 7 bases, in that order; junction bases with no gene match: 7. Germline V gene lookup returns CDR1 SGHTA and CDR2 FQGNSA. The CDR3 region is CASSLHPSGRNEQFF. The CDR3 DNA reads TGTGCCAGCAGCCTCCACCCTAGCGGGAGGAATGAGCAGTTCTTC.

CDR3 coding DNA: TGTGCCAGCAGCGTCTCGGTCCAAAGCCAGAATGAGCAGTTCTTC. It encodes CASSVSVQSQNEQFF. The chain joins TRBV9 to TRBJ2-1; D is uncertain. The CDR3 loop spans 15 amino acids. V was trimmed by 2 bases and J by 7 bases, leaving 16 bases between them. CDR1 is SGDLS, CDR2 YYNGEE, per germline.

In its sample, this clone was seen once. The genes are TRBV6-6 and TRBJ1-5; D perhaps matches TRBD1 (6 bases). V lost 8 bases, J lost 7 bases, and 15 bases lay in between. Germline V gene data show CDR1 as MNHNY and CDR2 as SVGAGI (reference sequence). This CDR3 is built from 13 residues. CDR3 residues: CASSSGGGQPQHF. The CDR3 DNA reads as TGTGCCAGCTCCTCGGGGGGCGGGCAGCCCCAGCATTTT.

The chain joins TRBV6-1 to TRBJ2-3, with a tentative D call TRBD1 (6 bases). The CDR3 covers 15 residues. Germline loops: CDR1 MNHNS, CDR2 SASEGT. Between the trimmed V and J ends, which lost 5 bases and 4 bases, there was a span of 16 bases. In nucleotides, the CDR3 is TGTGCCAGCAGTTTACCTACAGGGATGGCAGATACGCAGTATTTT. It is translated as CASSLPTGMADTQYF.

The rearrangement links TRBV6-6 to TRBJ2-1; 14 nucleotides line up with TRBD2. This CDR3 contains 14 residues. CDR1 MNHNY and CDR2 SVGAGI come from the germline V gene (reference sequence). Losses at the gene ends were 7 bases for V and 8 bases for J; bases not matched to a gene: 4. DNA for the CDR3: TGTGCCAGCAAGGAGGGACTAGCGGGAGATGAGCAGTTCTTC. This codes for CASKEGLAGDEQFF.

The gene calls are TRBV19 and TRBJ1-2; weak D call: TRBD1 (6 bases). The CDR3 spans 15 residues. CDR1 LNHDA and CDR2 SQIVND come from the germline V gene (reference sequence). Trimming stripped 3 bases from V and 4 bases from J, with 15 bases between. The CDR3 protein is CASSIRGQGFYGYTF. CDR3 coding DNA: TGTGCCAGTAGTATCAGGGGTCAAGGCTTCTATGGCTACACCTTC. Full variable domain (outside the CDR3, taken from reference TRBV19 and TRBJ1-2): DGGITQSPKYLFRKEGQNVTLSCEQNLNHDAMYWYRQDPGQGLRLIYYSQIVNDFQKGDIAEGYSVSREKKESFPLTVTSAQKNPTAFYLCASSIRGQGFYGYTFGSGTRLTVV.

The chain is built from TRBV5-4 and TRBJ2-6; unclear D gene. CDR3 length: 13 residues. Trimming stripped 4 bases from V and 3 bases from J, with 5 bases between. Germline V lookup: CDR1 SGHNT, CDR2 YYREEE (reference sequence). CDR3 bases: TGTGCCAGCAGCGTGTATGGGGCCAACGTCCTGACTTTC. Translation: CASSVYGANVLTF.

The count of this clone is one. V usage is TRBV7-2 and J usage is TRBJ2-7; TRBD1 might be the D (6 bases). The CDR3 is 17 residues long. The V end lost 7 bases, the J end lost 3 bases, and 25 bases lay between the germline ends. Germline V lookup: CDR1 SGHTA, CDR2 FQGNSA. DNA for the CDR3: TGTGCCAGCACCCTGAATCTTCCGGACAGTAAAAGCTACGAGCAGTACTTC. Its protein product is CASTLNLPDSKSYEQYF.

CDR3 bases: TGTGCCAGCAGCGTGCGGGGGGGCCTCCAAGAGACCCAGTACTTC. Protein product: CASSVRGGLQETQYF. The chain uses TRBV7-9 and TRBJ2-5; the match to TRBD2 covers 9 bases. The CDR3 spans 15 residues. J gave up 1 base and V 5 bases, and 5 bases lay outside the gene matches. Per the germline V gene, CDR1 is SEHNR and CDR2 is FQNEAQ (reference sequence).

V gene TRBV30 combines with J gene TRBJ1-5, with D perhaps matching TRBD1 (6 bases). V was cut by 2 bases and J by 2 bases, with 16 bases left in between. The CDR3 spans 16 residues. Germline CDR1 reads GTSNPN; CDR2 reads SVGIG (reference sequence). The CDR3 sequence: CAWSTSGHGGNQPQHF. CDR3 DNA: TGTGCCTGGAGTACCTCGGGACACGGAGGCAATCAGCCCCAGCATTTT.

V and J are TRBV5-4 and TRBJ2-2; TRBD1 aligns across 7 bases. Germline assignment: CDR1 SGHNT and CDR2 YYREEE (reference sequence). J was trimmed by 3 bases and V by 0 bases; bases with no gene match: 5. The CDR3 sequence is 16 residues long. The CDR3 DNA reads as TGTGCCAGCAGCTTGGCCAGGGGGTCGGACACCGGGGAGCTGTTTTTT. Translation gives CASSLARGSDTGELFF.

The rearrangement links TRBV19 to TRBJ2-4; D is possibly TRBD2 (6 bases). The CDR3 runs 15 residues. The germline V and J ends were trimmed by 8 bases and 0 bases, with 14 bases remaining between them. CDR1 and CDR2 (germline): LNHDA, SQIVND (reference sequence). The CDR3 DNA is TGTGCCAGTTCAGTGGGGGGACTAGCCAAAAACATTCAGTACTTC. Its translation is CASSVGGLAKNIQYF.

The V call is TRBV30, the J call TRBJ2-3, with TRBD2 identical over 12 bases. The germline V gene has CDR1 GTSNPN and CDR2 SVGIG (reference sequence). The CDR3 has 17 residues. The ends lost 4 bases at V and 3 bases at J; junction bases unmatched: 11. The CDR3 nucleotides read TGTGCCTGGACCCTCTCCCTGACTAGCGGGAGAACAGATACGCAGTATTTT. Its protein is CAWTLSLTSGRTDTQYF.

Points on this clone: Germline is not matched at one junction end, which may reflect a read error. The rearrangement uses TRBV4-1 and TRBJ2-5; 7 bases match TRBD2. Germline CDR1 MGHRA, CDR2 YSYEKL. The CDR3 has 13 amino acids. CDR3 residues: CASSPFQGSGLDF. The CDR3 DNA follows: TGCGCCAGCAGCCCCTTTCAGGGTAGCGGGTTGGACTTC.

Remarks on this clone: One end of the junction is discordant with germline, which a read error may explain. The rearrangement links TRBV6-5 to TRBJ2-7, with TRBD2 as a possible D gene (7 bases). The CDR3 has 15 amino acids. Germline CDR1 reads MNHEY; CDR2 reads SVGAGI. CDR3 in amino acids: CAISPGGGGPYEQYF. In DNA form, the CDR3 reads TGTGCCATCAGTCCTGGGGGCGGGGGTCCCTACGAGCAGTACTTC.

The genes are TRBV10-3 and TRBJ1-1; D is undetermined. Germline CDR1 reads ENHRY; CDR2 reads SYGVKD. Trimming shortened V by 10 bases and J by 3 bases, and 18 bases separated the two germline ends. This CDR3 contains 14 residues. The CDR3 DNA is TGTGCCACCGCCGTAAAGTTGGGAGACACTGAAGCTTTCTTT. Residues: CATAVKLGDTEAFF.

The CDR3 DNA follows: TGTGCCAGCTCCACCTATCGGGACAGCCCATGGGAGCAGTACTTC. It translates to CASSTYRDSPWEQYF. The chain recombines TRBV18 with TRBJ2-7; 7 bases line up with TRBD1. Looked up from germline, CDR1 is KGHSH and CDR2 is LQKENI. This CDR3 spans 15 amino acids. V lost 6 bases to trimming and J lost 7 bases; unmatched junction nucleotides: 15.

The chain couples TRBV7-9 to TRBJ2-3; D not certain. This CDR3 spans 15 amino acids. Germline V gives CDR1 SEHNR, CDR2 FQNEAQ (reference sequence). Trimming took off 2 bases at V and 5 bases at J, with 14 bases between the two ends. In DNA form, the CDR3 reads TGTGCCAGCAGCTTACGGGCAAGCCACCAAGATACGCAGTATTTT. Translation gives CASSLRASHQDTQYF.

CDR3 in DNA: TGTGCCAGTAGGACAGGGCCGGAATATGGCTACACCTTC. Protein product: CASRTGPEYGYTF. The rearrangement joins TRBV19 to TRBJ1-2, with TRBD1 matching 7 bases. This CDR3 is 13 amino acids long. With 6 bases clipped from V and 5 bases from J, the junction kept 6 bases outside the gene matches. CDR1 and CDR2 from the germline V gene are LNHDA and SQIVND (reference sequence).